This T cell receptor (beta chain) was found in a study of cytomegalovirus exposure and HLA in healthy donors. This CDR3 has 18 residues. General observations from the study: Whilst most TCR sequences proved rare, a subset of public TCRs occurred across many donors. Data from an earlier analysis indicated that most TCR beta V segments were productive either about 87% or about 30% of the time.

The study ran its PCR with 60 Vbeta and 13 Jbeta primers. Only in-frame clones appear in the TCRdb table, and some are missing; sequencing was by immunoSEQ multiplex PCR. The profile shows 100,000 or so clones, roughly 79% of them singletons. Concerning this clone: What it binds is not known. The sample carries other DNA sequences with the same CDR3.

The sequence came from a middle-aged woman in good health and CMV-seronegative. The chain couples TRBV1 to TRBJ2-4; the tabulated D call, TRBD2, remains unverified against the DNA. TRBV1 is reported as a pseudogene. Sequencing was done on a sample of PBMCs. The CDR3 loop reads CTSSTSGRAEEAKNIQYF. Written as DNA, the CDR3 is TGCACCAGCAGCACTAGCGGGAGGGCCGAGGAGGCCAAAAACATTCAGTACTTC.